The rows below give T cell receptor beta chains drawn from one sample of a study of T-cell reconstitution after alpha-beta-depleted transplantation in children. From the PCR reads, TCRdb called clonotypes with MiXCR, one entry per CDR3 protein. Of some 43,000 distinct CDR3 sequences in the sample, nearly 9.5% were seen once. The source material was PBMCs, mostly from graft donor cells, sampled 60 days after TCRalphabeta/CD19-depleted stem cell transplant. All receptors come from a male patient under 10 years old who had a stem cell transplant for chronic granulomatous disease, so the T cells may come from the graft donor. Both conserved end residues are part of each CDR3. The D gene is left open where the match is weak. Where a row states a size, it is once, few, many or the class of an expanded clone; other rows omit it.

V: TRBV27
D: -
J: TRBJ2-3
size: few
CDR3: CASSLLGQLYTDTQYF
DNA: TGTGCCAGCAGTTTATTGGGACAACTCTACACAGATACGCAGTATTTT

V: TRBV5-1
D: TRBD2
J: TRBJ2-3
size: many
CDR3: CASSGLAGNYADTQYF
DNA: TGCGCCAGCAGCGGGCTAGCGGGGAATTACGCGGATACGCAGTATTTT

V: TRBV15
D: TRBD1
J: TRBJ2-5
size: many
CDR3: CATSRDRTGPEYF
DNA: TGTGCCACCAGCAGGGATAGGACAGGGCCGGAGTACTTC

V: TRBV4-2
D: TRBD2
J: TRBJ2-3
size: many
CDR3: CASSILRTSGTRTLGTDTQYF
DNA: TGTGCCAGCAGCATCCTACGGACTAGCGGGACCCGCACCCTTGGCACAGATACGCAGTATTTT

V: TRBV15
D: -
J: TRBJ2-1
size: -
CDR3: CATSEGTGDNEQFF
DNA: TGTGCCACCAGCGAGGGCACCGGGGACAATGAGCAGTTCTTC

V: TRBV6-2/TRBV6-3
D: TRBD1
J: TRBJ2-7
size: -
CDR3: CASSYSHSGQGYEQYF
DNA: TGTGCCAGCAGTTACTCCCACTCGGGACAGGGCTACGAGCAGTACTTC

V: TRBV20-1
D: TRBD2
J: TRBJ2-1
size: many
CDR3: CSAWSGSQYNEQFF
DNA: TGCAGTGCTTGGAGCGGGAGTCAGTACAATGAGCAGTTCTTC

V: TRBV30
D: TRBD1
J: TRBJ2-7
size: many
CDR3: CAWAGTGTFYEQYF
DNA: TGTGCCTGGGCCGGGACAGGGACATTCTACGAGCAGTACTTC

V: TRBV6-5
D: -
J: TRBJ2-1
size: few
CDR3: CASSSRASLYNEQFF
DNA: TGTGCCAGCAGTTCTAGGGCGTCACTTTACAATGAGCAGTTCTTC

V: TRBV12-3/TRBV12-4
D: TRBD1
J: TRBJ2-5
size: many
CDR3: CASSFRLDRGKETQYF
DNA: TGTGCCAGCTCATTCCGATTGGACAGGGGAAAAGAGACCCAGTACTTC

V: TRBV6-1
D: TRBD2
J: TRBJ2-5
size: many
CDR3: CASRSLGLGSETQYF
DNA: TGTGCCAGCAGATCCCTTGGACTAGGGTCGGAGACCCAGTACTTC

V: TRBV6-1
D: TRBD1
J: TRBJ1-4
size: many
CDR3: CASSHTGQVDSEKLFF
DNA: TGTGCCAGCAGTCATACGGGACAGGTTGACTCAGAAAAACTGTTTTTT

V: TRBV20-1
D: -
J: TRBJ1-3
size: many
CDR3: CSVKSLSGNTIYF
DNA: TGCAGTGTGAAAAGTCTCTCTGGAAACACCATATATTTT

V: TRBV5-1
D: -
J: TRBJ1-2
size: many
CDR3: CASSLAGGGYTF
DNA: TGCGCCAGCAGCTTGGCCGGCGGTGGCTACACCTTC

V: TRBV7-2
D: -
J: TRBJ2-7
size: many
CDR3: CASSLDVRLPYEQYF
DNA: TGTGCCAGCAGCTTAGACGTCCGACTGCCCTACGAGCAGTACTTC

V: TRBV20-1
D: TRBD2
J: TRBJ2-3
size: large
CDR3: CSASGLATLITDTQYF
DNA: TGCAGTGCTTCGGGACTAGCGACCCTTATTACAGATACGCAGTATTTT

V: TRBV7-9
D: TRBD2
J: TRBJ2-5
size: -
CDR3: CASSRGLAAQETQYF
DNA: TGTGCCAGCAGCAGGGGACTAGCGGCCCAAGAGACCCAGTACTTC

V: TRBV28
D: TRBD2
J: TRBJ2-5
size: many
CDR3: CASSQRGGSGTQYF
DNA: TGTGCCAGCAGTCAGCGGGGGGGCTCAGGGACCCAGTACTTC

V: TRBV5-6
D: -
J: TRBJ1-2
size: -
CDR3: CASSLVAERIYGYTF
DNA: TGTGCCAGCAGCTTGGTGGCGGAGCGGATCTATGGCTACACCTTC

V: TRBV27
D: -
J: TRBJ2-7
size: many
CDR3: CASSLSQGNEQYF
DNA: TGTGCCAGCAGTTTATCCCAGGGGAACGAGCAGTACTTC

V: TRBV5-4
D: -
J: TRBJ1-2
size: many
CDR3: CASSLFAGGGNYGYTF
DNA: TGTGCCAGCAGCTTGTTTGCGGGGGGCGGTAACTATGGCTACACCTTC

V: TRBV5-6
D: -
J: TRBJ2-3
size: many
CDR3: CASSPRPGIDTQYF
DNA: TGTGCCAGCAGCCCCCGTCCGGGAATCGATACGCAGTATTTT

V: TRBV5-1
D: TRBD2
J: TRBJ2-3
size: many
CDR3: CASSLGAGTGTDTQYF
DNA: TGCGCCAGCAGCTTGGGAGCGGGAACGGGGACAGATACGCAGTATTTT

V: TRBV6-1
D: TRBD2
J: TRBJ2-2
size: many
CDR3: CASSETSGYTGELFF
DNA: TGTGCCAGCAGTGAGACTAGCGGGTACACCGGGGAGCTGTTTTTT

V: TRBV4-1
D: TRBD1
J: TRBJ1-5
size: few
CDR3: CASSFRTGDDQPQHF
DNA: TGCGCCAGCAGCTTCCGGACAGGGGACGATCAGCCCCAGCATTTT

V: TRBV7-9
D: -
J: TRBJ1-6
size: many
CDR3: CASSLAAGSSYNSPLHF
DNA: TGTGCCAGCAGCTTAGCGGCTGGTAGCTCCTATAATTCACCCCTCCACTTT

V: TRBV25-1
D: -
J: TRBJ2-2
size: many
CDR3: CASSVYGGANTGELFF
DNA: TGTGCCAGCAGTGTTTATGGCGGGGCGAACACCGGGGAGCTGTTTTTT

V: TRBV20-1
D: TRBD1
J: TRBJ2-7
size: many
CDR3: CSAPGTGSYEQYF
DNA: TGCAGTGCCCCCGGGACAGGATCCTACGAGCAGTACTTC

V: TRBV30
D: -
J: TRBJ2-1
size: -
CDR3: CAGGTPSNEQFF
DNA: TGTGCCGGCGGGACTCCTTCCAATGAGCAGTTCTTC

V: TRBV12-3/TRBV12-4
D: TRBD1
J: TRBJ1-6
size: many
CDR3: CASSFARGRDSPLHF
DNA: TGTGCCAGCAGTTTCGCCAGGGGGCGGGACTCACCCCTCCACTTT

V: TRBV29-1
D: -
J: TRBJ2-6
size: many
CDR3: CSVGGITGANVLTF
DNA: TGCAGCGTTGGCGGGATCACAGGGGCCAACGTCCTGACTTTC

V: TRBV5-6
D: -
J: TRBJ2-1
size: -
CDR3: CASSYPGRLTISNEQFF
DNA: TGTGCCAGCAGCTACCCTGGGCGGCTAACTATTAGCAATGAGCAGTTCTTC

V: TRBV5-1
D: TRBD2
J: TRBJ2-5
size: many
CDR3: CASSPAGGLQETQYF
DNA: TGCGCCAGCAGCCCTGCGGGGGGACTACAAGAGACCCAGTACTTC

V: TRBV5-1
D: TRBD1
J: TRBJ1-1
size: many
CDR3: CASSLRPTGGTEAFF
DNA: TGCGCCAGCAGCTTGAGGCCGACAGGGGGTACTGAAGCTTTCTTT

V: TRBV11-2
D: TRBD2
J: TRBJ2-1
size: many
CDR3: CASSLDRRVSGTAGDEQFF
DNA: TGTGCCAGCAGCTTAGATCGCCGAGTTAGCGGGACCGCCGGGGATGAGCAGTTCTTC

V: TRBV6-2/TRBV6-3
D: TRBD2
J: TRBJ2-1
size: many
CDR3: CASRNLGTSAHNEQFF
DNA: TGTGCCAGCAGAAACCTGGGGACTAGCGCGCACAATGAGCAGTTCTTC

V: TRBV25-1
D: -
J: TRBJ1-2
size: many
CDR3: CASQAGAGYTF
DNA: TGTGCCAGCCAGGCGGGGGCTGGCTACACCTTC

V: TRBV18
D: -
J: TRBJ1-1
size: many
CDR3: CASAREGKTEAFF
DNA: TGTGCCAGCGCGAGGGAGGGGAAGACTGAAGCTTTCTTT

V: TRBV6-5
D: -
J: TRBJ1-1
size: many
CDR3: CASSYGFVTRNTEAFF
DNA: TGTGCCAGCAGTTACGGATTCGTCACCAGAAACACTGAAGCTTTCTTT

V: TRBV5-1
D: TRBD1
J: TRBJ1-4
size: -
CDR3: CASSYGQDEKLFF
DNA: TGCGCCAGCAGCTATGGACAGGATGAAAAACTGTTTTTT